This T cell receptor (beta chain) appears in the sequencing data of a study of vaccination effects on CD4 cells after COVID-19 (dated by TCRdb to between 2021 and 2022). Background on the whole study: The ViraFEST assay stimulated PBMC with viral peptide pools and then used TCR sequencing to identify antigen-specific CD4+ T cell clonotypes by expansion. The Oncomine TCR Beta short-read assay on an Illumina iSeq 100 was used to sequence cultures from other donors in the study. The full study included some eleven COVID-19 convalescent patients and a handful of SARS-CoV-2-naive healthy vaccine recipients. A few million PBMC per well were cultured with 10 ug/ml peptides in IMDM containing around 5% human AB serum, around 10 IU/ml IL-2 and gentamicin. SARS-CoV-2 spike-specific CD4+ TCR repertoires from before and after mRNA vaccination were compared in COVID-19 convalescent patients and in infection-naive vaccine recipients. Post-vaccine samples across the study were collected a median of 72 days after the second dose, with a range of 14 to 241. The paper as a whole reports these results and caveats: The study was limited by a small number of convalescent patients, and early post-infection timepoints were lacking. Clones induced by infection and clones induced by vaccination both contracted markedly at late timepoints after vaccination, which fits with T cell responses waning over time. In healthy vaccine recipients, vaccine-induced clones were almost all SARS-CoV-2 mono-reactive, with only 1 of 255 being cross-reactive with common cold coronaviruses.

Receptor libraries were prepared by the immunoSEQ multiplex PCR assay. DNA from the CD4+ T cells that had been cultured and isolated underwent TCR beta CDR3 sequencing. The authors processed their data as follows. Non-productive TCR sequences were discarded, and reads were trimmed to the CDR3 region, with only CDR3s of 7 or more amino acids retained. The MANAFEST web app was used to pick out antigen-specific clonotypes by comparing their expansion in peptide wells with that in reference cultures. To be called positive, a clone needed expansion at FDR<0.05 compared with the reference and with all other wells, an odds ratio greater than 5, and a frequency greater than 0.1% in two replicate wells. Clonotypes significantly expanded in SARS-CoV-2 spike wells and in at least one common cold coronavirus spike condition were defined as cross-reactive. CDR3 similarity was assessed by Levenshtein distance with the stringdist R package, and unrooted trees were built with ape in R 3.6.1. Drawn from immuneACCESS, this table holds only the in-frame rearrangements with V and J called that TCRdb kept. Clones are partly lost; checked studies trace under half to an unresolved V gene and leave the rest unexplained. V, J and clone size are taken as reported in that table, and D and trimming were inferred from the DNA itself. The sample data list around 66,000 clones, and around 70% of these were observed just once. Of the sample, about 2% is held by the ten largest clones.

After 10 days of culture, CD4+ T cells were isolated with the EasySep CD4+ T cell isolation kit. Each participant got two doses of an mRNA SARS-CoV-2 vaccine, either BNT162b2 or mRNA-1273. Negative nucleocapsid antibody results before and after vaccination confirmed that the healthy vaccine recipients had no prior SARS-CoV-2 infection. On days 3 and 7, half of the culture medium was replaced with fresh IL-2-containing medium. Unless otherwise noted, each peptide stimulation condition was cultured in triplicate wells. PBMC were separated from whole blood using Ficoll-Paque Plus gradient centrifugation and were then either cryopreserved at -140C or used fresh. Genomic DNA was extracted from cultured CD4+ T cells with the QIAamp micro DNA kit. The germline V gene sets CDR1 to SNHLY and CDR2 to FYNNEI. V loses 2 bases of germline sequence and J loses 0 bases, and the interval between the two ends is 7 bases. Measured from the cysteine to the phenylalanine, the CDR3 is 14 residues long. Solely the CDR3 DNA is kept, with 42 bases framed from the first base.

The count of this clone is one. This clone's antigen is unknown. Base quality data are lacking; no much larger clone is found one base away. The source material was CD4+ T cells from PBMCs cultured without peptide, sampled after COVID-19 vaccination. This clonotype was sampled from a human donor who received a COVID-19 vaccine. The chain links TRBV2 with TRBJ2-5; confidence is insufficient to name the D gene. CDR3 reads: CASSERVNQETQYF. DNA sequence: TGTGCCAGCAGTGAACGGGTTAACCAAGAGACCCAGTACTTC.